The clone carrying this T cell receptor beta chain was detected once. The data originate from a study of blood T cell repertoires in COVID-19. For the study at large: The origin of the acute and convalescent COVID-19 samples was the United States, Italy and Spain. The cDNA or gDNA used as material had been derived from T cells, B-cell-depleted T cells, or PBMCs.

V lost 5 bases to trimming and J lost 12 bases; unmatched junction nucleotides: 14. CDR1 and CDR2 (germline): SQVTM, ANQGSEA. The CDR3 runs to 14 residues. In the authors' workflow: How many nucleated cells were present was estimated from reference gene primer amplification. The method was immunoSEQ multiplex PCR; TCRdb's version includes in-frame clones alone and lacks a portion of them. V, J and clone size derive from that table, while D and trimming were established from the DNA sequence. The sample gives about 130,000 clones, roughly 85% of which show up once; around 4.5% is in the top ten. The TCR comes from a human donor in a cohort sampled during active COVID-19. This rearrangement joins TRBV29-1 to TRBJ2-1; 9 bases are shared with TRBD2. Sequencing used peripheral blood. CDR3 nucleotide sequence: TGCAGCGTTACCGGGACTAGCTCCTCCCGGGCGCAGTTCTTC. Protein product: CSVTGTSSSRAQFF.